The 5 T cell receptor beta chains below were found in one sample sequenced in a study of shared clonotypes between healthy human individuals. Here immunoSEQ multiplex PCR was the method, and the copy in TCRdb shows in-frame clones only, minus some. In the table there are approximately 600,000 clones, roughly 95% of which are singletons. It was CD45RO-negative cells, positively selected for CCR7, that made up naive CD8 cells, with terminally differentiated effector memory CD45RA+ cells excluded. Sequences were obtained from naive CD8+ T cells sorted from blood. The receptors were gathered from a woman aged 25 to 45 in good health.

This chain uses TRBV5-5 with TRBJ1-5; 7 bases fit TRBD1. In germline, CDR1 is SGHKS, CDR2 YYEKEE (reference sequence). The CDR3 is 17 residues long. V was clipped by 1 base and J by 0 bases; unmatched bases: 7. Here the CDR3 reads CASSLSGQISSNQPQHF. The CDR3 DNA sequence: TGTGCCAGCAGCTTGTCGGGACAGATAAGTAGCAATCAGCCCCAGCATTTT.

The genes are TRBV2 and TRBJ2-7; TRBD1 matches 8 bases. CDR1 SNHLY and CDR2 FYNNEI come from the germline V gene. CDR3 length equals 15 residues. Trimming removed 3 bases from V and 5 bases from J; junction bases left unmatched: 9. CDR3 in DNA: TGTGCCAGCAGTGATGAGGACAGGGCCTATGACGAGCAGTACTTC. This encodes CASSDEDRAYDEQYF.

The chain has TRBV20-1 and TRBJ2-3; D gene ambiguous. From germline, CDR1 is DFQATT and CDR2 SNEGSKA (reference sequence). V lost 0 bases and J lost 8, with 6 bases in between. The CDR3 is made up of 11 amino acids. This CDR3 reads CSAREAGTQYF. CDR3 in DNA: TGCAGTGCTAGAGAGGCAGGTACGCAGTATTTT.

V is TRBV6-5 and J is TRBJ2-1, with 7 bases lining up with TRBD2. Germline assignment: CDR1 MNHEY and CDR2 SVGAGI. The CDR3 totals 14 residues. Trimming at V came to 5 bases and at J to 1 base, leaving 2 bases not matched to a gene. The CDR3 sequence: CASSELASYNEQFF. The CDR3 DNA reads TGTGCCAGCAGTGAACTAGCGTCCTACAATGAGCAGTTCTTC.

The chain has TRBV21-1 and TRBJ2-6; TRBD1, the table's D call, lacks a check against the DNA. TRBV21-1 constitutes a pseudogene. CDR3 length: 14 amino acids. CDR3 in amino acids: CAGYRGLGANVLTF. The CDR3, as DNA: TGTGCCGGATACAGGGGGCTTGGGGCCAACGTCCTGACTTTC.